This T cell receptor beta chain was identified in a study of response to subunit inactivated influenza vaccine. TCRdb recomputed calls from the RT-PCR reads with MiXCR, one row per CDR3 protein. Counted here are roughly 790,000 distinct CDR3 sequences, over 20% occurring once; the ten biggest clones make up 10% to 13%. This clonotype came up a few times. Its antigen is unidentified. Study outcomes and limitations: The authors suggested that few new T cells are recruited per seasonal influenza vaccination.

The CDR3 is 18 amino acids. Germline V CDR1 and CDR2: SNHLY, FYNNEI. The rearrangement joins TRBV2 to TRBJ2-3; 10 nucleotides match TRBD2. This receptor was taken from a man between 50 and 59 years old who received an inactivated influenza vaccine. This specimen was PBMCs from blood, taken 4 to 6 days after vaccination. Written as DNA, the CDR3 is TGTACCATCAGTTCTCCCGGACTAGCGGAAAAATCCACAGATACGCAGTATTTT. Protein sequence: CTISSPGLAEKSTDTQYF.